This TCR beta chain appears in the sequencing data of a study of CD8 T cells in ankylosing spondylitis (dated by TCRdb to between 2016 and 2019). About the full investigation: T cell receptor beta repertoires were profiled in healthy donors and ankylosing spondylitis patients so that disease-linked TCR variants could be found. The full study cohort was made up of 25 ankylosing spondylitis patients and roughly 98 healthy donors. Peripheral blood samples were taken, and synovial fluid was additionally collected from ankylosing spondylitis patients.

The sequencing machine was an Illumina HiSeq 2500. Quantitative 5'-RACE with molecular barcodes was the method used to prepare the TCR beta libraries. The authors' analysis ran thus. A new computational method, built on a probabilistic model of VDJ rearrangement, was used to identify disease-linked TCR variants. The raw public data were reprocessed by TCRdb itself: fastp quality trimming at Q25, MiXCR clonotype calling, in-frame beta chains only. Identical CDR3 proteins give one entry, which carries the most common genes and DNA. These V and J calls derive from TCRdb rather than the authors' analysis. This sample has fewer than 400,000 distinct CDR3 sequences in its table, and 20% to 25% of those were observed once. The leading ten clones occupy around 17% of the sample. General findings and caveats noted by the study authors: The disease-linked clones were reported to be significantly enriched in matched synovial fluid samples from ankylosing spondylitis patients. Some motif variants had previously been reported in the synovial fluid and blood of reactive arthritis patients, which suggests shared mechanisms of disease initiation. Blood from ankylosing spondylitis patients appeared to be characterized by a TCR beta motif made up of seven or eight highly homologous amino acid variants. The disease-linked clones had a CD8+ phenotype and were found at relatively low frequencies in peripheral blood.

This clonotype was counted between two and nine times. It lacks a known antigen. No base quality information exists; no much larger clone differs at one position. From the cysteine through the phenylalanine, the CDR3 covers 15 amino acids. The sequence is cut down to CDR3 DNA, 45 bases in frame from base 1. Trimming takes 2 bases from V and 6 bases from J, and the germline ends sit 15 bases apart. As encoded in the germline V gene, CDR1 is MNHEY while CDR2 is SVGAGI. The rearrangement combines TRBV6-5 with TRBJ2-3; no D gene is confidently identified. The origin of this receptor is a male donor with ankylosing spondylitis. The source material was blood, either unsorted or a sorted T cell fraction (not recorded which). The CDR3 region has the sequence CASSYGLEVGDTQYF. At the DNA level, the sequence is TGTGCCAGCAGTTACGGGCTAGAGGTGGGGGATACGCAGTATTTT.